Below, 20 T cell receptor beta chains from the same sample are listed, as sequenced in a study of T cells in Graves' hyperthyroidism and ophthalmopathy. TCR beta CDR3 region amplification was performed from RNA transcripts. When the TCR CDR3 underwent first-round RT-PCR, the HTBI primer set was used. TCRdb reprocessed the multiplex PCR reads via MiXCR and lists one record per CDR3 protein. The sample contains some 500,000 distinct CDR3 sequences, around 14% of which appear only once. Sequencing was carried out using blood. The receptor source for this set is a woman under 30 with Graves' hyperthyroidism.

As DNA, the CDR3 is TGTGCCAGCAGTTACTCTGAAGCGGGACTTTACGAGCAGTACTTC. Translation: CASSYSEAGLYEQYF. The V call is TRBV6-6, the J call TRBJ2-7, with 7 positions matching TRBD2. CDR1 is MNHNY and CDR2 is SVGAGI in the germline V gene (reference sequence). The CDR3 totals 15 residues. Losses at the gene ends were 0 bases for V and 4 bases for J; bases not matched to a gene: 6.

This clonotype was recorded at least ten times. The chain has TRBV7-3 and TRBJ2-5, with TRBD2 matching 13 bases. This CDR3 has 16 residues. J was trimmed by 4 bases and V by 5 bases; bases with no gene match: 7. Germline V CDR1 and CDR2: SGHTA, FQGTGA. Written as DNA, the CDR3 is TGTGCCAGCAGCCTCGGACTAGCGGGAGTTGCAGAGACCCAGTACTTC. This encodes CASSLGLAGVAETQYF.

This clonotype was found a few times. The chain carries TRBV7-9 and TRBJ2-7; the match to TRBD1 covers 8 bases. Germline assignment: CDR1 SEHNR and CDR2 FQNEAQ (reference sequence). The CDR3 has 17 amino acids. V shed 2 bases, J shed 3 bases, and the junction held 12 bases outside the gene matches. The CDR3 DNA sequence: TGTGCCAGCAGCTTAAGGACAGGGCTAGCCGATTACTACGAGCAGTACTTC. Translation gives CASSLRTGLADYYEQYF.

The table lists this clonotype with a count of one. The DNA of the CDR3 is TGTGCCAGCAGCTTAGAAGGGACCAGGGGCTATGGCTACACCTTC. Translating it yields CASSLEGTRGYGYTF. The chain has TRBV11-3 and TRBJ1-2; possible D gene TRBD1, 6 bases. The V and J ends lost 0 bases and 4 bases respectively, with 12 bases between them. The CDR3 is 15 amino acids. Germline V lookup: CDR1 SGHNT, CDR2 YENEEA.

The rearrangement uses TRBV20-1 and TRBJ2-3; tentatively, D is TRBD2 (6 bases). V shed 6 bases and J shed 3 bases, with 13 bases lying between them. CDR1 is DFQATT and CDR2 is SNEGSKA in the germline V gene (reference sequence). This CDR3 has 13 residues. In nucleotides, the CDR3 is TGCAGTGCGGTTAGACTAGTTACAGATACGCAGTATTTT. This codes for CSAVRLVTDTQYF.

This clonotype was detected many times. The chain combines TRBV5-1 with TRBJ2-3; TRBD2 matches 14 bases. The trim removed 3 bases at V and 5 bases at J, leaving 5 bases unmatched. The CDR3 is 16 amino acids. Germline CDR1 SGHRS, CDR2 YFSETQ. CDR3 bases: TGCGCCAGCAGCTGGGGACTAGCGGGAGTAAAAGATACGCAGTATTTT. Its translation is CASSWGLAGVKDTQYF.

This clonotype was detected ten times or more. CDR3 nucleotide sequence: TGTGCCAGCAGTTACTCGAGGGGGTTCTACCTGAACACTGAAGCTTTCTTT. Translation: CASSYSRGFYLNTEAFF. The genes are TRBV6-2 or TRBV6-3 and TRBJ1-1, with D possibly matching TRBD1 (6 bases). V shed 0 bases and J shed 0 bases, with 14 bases lying between them. Germline V CDR1 and CDR2: MNHEY, SVGEGT. The CDR3 contains 17 residues.

A remark on this clonotype: A much larger clone sits a single nucleotide away, making a read error possible. The chain is built from TRBV5-8 and TRBJ1-2, with D tentatively TRBD1 (5 bases). CDR3 length equals 13 residues. Germline V CDR1 and CDR2: SGHTS, YDEGEE. V was pared by 2 bases and J by 2 bases, with 7 bases between. CDR3 in DNA: TGTGCCAGCAGCTTTGCAGGGAACTATGGCTACACCTTC. Its protein product is CASSFAGNYGYTF.

The chain recombines TRBV7-9 with TRBJ2-5; TRBD2 matches at 7 bases. CDR3 length equals 15 residues. The germline gives CDR1 SEHNR, CDR2 FQNEAQ (reference sequence). V was clipped by 2 bases and J by 3 bases; unmatched bases: 6. Here the CDR3 DNA reads TGTGCCAGCAGCTTAAGTAGGGAGGGAAAAGAGACCCAGTACTTC. The encoded protein is CASSLSREGKETQYF.

This chain joins TRBV24-1 and TRBJ2-3; TRBD2 matches at 7 bases. V was clipped by 4 bases and J by 2 bases; unmatched bases: 2. The CDR3 is made up of 14 amino acids. Germline CDR1 KGHDR, CDR2 SFDVKD. The CDR3 loop reads CATSEQRDTDTQYF. DNA of the CDR3: TGTGCCACCAGTGAGCAGCGGGACACAGATACGCAGTATTTT.

There are many counts of this clonotype. The CDR3 spells CASSLKGLAGAGHTGELFF. CDR3 nucleotide sequence: TGTGCCAGCAGTTTAAAGGGACTAGCGGGAGCGGGGCACACCGGGGAGCTGTTTTTT. The rearrangement links TRBV12-3 or TRBV12-4 to TRBJ2-2; TRBD2 matches 14 bases. Unmatched junction bases numbered 8, after V lost 2 bases and J lost 3 bases. This CDR3 is built from 19 residues.

This clonotype was observed a few times. This sequence joins TRBV5-1 and TRBJ2-1, with D possibly being TRBD2 (5 bases). From germline, CDR1 is SGHRS and CDR2 YFSETQ. V dropped 6 bases and J dropped 7 bases, with 14 bases sitting between them. The CDR3 covers 13 residues. The CDR3 nucleotides are TGCGCCAGCACTAAACGAGGGTTAAATGAGCAGTTCTTC. Translated: CASTKRGLNEQFF.

Here the CDR3 DNA reads TGTGCCATCAGTGAGGGACTAGCGGGACAATACGAGCAGTACGTC. It codes for CAISEGLAGQYEQYV. The gene calls are TRBV10-3 and TRBJ2-7, with 12 bases identical to TRBD2. V was pared by 2 bases and J by 4 bases, with 3 bases of the junction left unmatched. The CDR3 is 15 residues long. Germline V gene data show CDR1 as ENHRY and CDR2 as SYGVKD.

The gene calls are TRBV6-6 and TRBJ2-3, with a tentative D call TRBD1 (5 bases). V was clipped by 0 bases and J by 5 bases, with 21 bases between them. The CDR3 covers 18 residues. The germline V gene has CDR1 MNHNY and CDR2 SVGAGI (reference sequence). The CDR3 nucleotides read TGTGCCAGCAGTTACTCTTCTTTCAGGTTTTTTAGGGGAGATACGCAGTATTTT. Translation gives CASSYSSFRFFRGDTQYF.

This clonotype has ten or more counts. The chain has TRBV9 and TRBJ2-5; 8 bases are shared with TRBD2. With 4 bases clipped from V and 2 bases from J, the junction kept 7 bases outside the gene matches. The CDR3 sequence is 15 residues long. CDR1 and CDR2 from the germline V gene are SGDLS and YYNGEE. The CDR3 DNA follows: TGTGCCAGCAGCCGCGGACTAGCAGTACAAGAGACCCAGTACTTC. As protein: CASSRGLAVQETQYF. Combining the CDR3 with reference TRBV9 and TRBJ2-5 gives the whole variable domain DSGVTQTPKHLITATGQRVTLRCSPRSGDLSVYWYQQSLDQGLQFLIQYYNGEERAKGNILERFSAQQFPDLHSELNLSSLELGDSALYFCASSRGLAVQETQYFGPGTRLLVL.

This clonotype was seen at least ten times. The rearrangement joins TRBV20-1 to TRBJ2-5; tentatively, D is TRBD1 or TRBD2 (6 bases each). The CDR3 loop spans 16 amino acids. Germline assignment: CDR1 DFQATT and CDR2 SNEGSKA (reference sequence). The V and J ends lost 3 bases and 5 bases respectively, with 22 bases between them. The CDR3 spells CSARLPRGRGMETQYF. DNA of the CDR3: TGCAGTGCTAGGTTGCCCCGGGGGCGCGGAATGGAGACCCAGTACTTC.

The table lists this clonotype with a few counts. As the CDR3 is not closed by the conserved phenylalanine or tryptophan, this likely results from a read error. The rearrangement joins TRBV12-3 or TRBV12-4 to TRBJ1-1; D possibly corresponds to TRBD1 (6 bases). The V and J ends lost 3 bases and 5 bases respectively, with 7 bases between them. This CDR3 has 12 amino acids. CDR3 nucleotides: TGTGCCAGCAGTTTGGACAGAACTGAAGCTTTCCTT. This encodes CASSLDRTEAFL.

There are a few counts of this clonotype. V usage is TRBV6-1 and J usage is TRBJ1-1; possibly TRBD1 for D (6 bases). This CDR3 is 13 amino acids long. V lost 7 bases, J lost 5 bases, and 14 bases lay in between. Germline lookup yields CDR1 MNHNS and CDR2 SASEGT. The CDR3 nucleotides read TGTGCCAGCAACTACCGAACAGGGACTGAAGCTTTCTTT. It specifies CASNYRTGTEAFF.

This clonotype showed up many times. This sequence joins TRBV24-1 and TRBJ2-6; D unclear. The CDR3 has 13 amino acids. Looked up from germline, CDR1 is KGHDR and CDR2 is SFDVKD. V dropped 9 bases and J dropped 0 bases, with 5 bases sitting between them. Here the CDR3 DNA reads TGTGCCACCCAGGTCTCTGGGGCCAACGTCCTGACTTTC. This translates into CATQVSGANVLTF.

This clonotype was seen at least ten times. This rearrangement joins TRBV10-3 to TRBJ2-5; 7 bases map to TRBD2. The V and J ends lost 2 bases and 4 bases, in that order; junction bases with no gene match: 1. CDR1 is ENHRY and CDR2 is SYGVKD in the germline V gene. This CDR3 is built from 13 residues. This chain's CDR3 is CAISEASGETQYF. The CDR3 bases are TGTGCCATCAGTGAGGCTAGCGGAGAGACCCAGTACTTC.